What follows is one T cell receptor beta chain and its context. What it binds is unknown. Germline CDR1 is KGHSH and CDR2 is LQKENI. V dropped 4 bases and J dropped 5; count of bases not matched to a gene: 10. This CDR3 is 15 amino acids long. This record belongs to a study of cytomegalovirus exposure and HLA in healthy donors. About the study: Out of approximately 170 million T cells, an earlier analysis found 117 million unique TCR beta sequences in total.

General study findings and limits: A later analysis revealed that TCR association rates differed between HLA loci, peaking at DRB1 and bottoming out at HLA-C. Immune exposure information comprised only CMV serostatus. There were some public TCRs occurring in many donors, but most TCR sequences were rare.

The PCR used 60 Vbeta and 13 Jbeta primers. TCRdb's table, derived via immunoSEQ multiplex PCR, lists solely in-frame clones and lacks some. Of tens of thousands of clones in the sample, over 70% are singletons; the top ten hold roughly 2.9%. The chain links TRBV18 to TRBJ2-7, with 8 bases fitting TRBD1. The specimen sequenced was PBMCs. The TCR sequence derives from a man aged 18 to 30 in good health and CMV-seronegative. The CDR3 is CASSHRQGNADEQYF. CDR3 nucleotide sequence: TGTGCCAGCTCACACCGACAGGGGAATGCCGACGAGCAGTACTTC.